This T cell receptor (beta chain) was found in a study of blood T cells in healthy people across ages. Study in general: Capturing about one barcoded beta molecule per two T cells was achieved by template switching.

Broader study findings: Both higher diversity and more naive CD4+ cells marked long-lived donors when set against aged donors.

Concerning this clonotype itself: Its antigen is undetermined. At one of its ends the junction is not consistent with the germline gene, which may arise from a read error.

A sample-barcoded 5' primer and a J-beta primer mix were used in a second PCR of about 7 to 12 cycles. A single record per CDR3 protein comes from TCRdb applying MiXCR to the 5' RACE reads. The table has about 700,000 distinct CDR3 sequences, 32% seen once; the top ten hold 15% to 19%. The CDR3 runs 14 residues. Germline V gene lookup returns CDR1 MDHEN and CDR2 SYDVKM. This TCR was sampled from a woman of 80 years or more in good health. This rearrangement joins TRBV28 to TRBJ1-2; D unresolved. Sequencing was performed on blood. The CDR3 sequence: CASSLAGKNYDYTF. CDR3 DNA: TGTGCCAGCAGTTTAGCTGGGAAAAACTATGACTACACCTTC.